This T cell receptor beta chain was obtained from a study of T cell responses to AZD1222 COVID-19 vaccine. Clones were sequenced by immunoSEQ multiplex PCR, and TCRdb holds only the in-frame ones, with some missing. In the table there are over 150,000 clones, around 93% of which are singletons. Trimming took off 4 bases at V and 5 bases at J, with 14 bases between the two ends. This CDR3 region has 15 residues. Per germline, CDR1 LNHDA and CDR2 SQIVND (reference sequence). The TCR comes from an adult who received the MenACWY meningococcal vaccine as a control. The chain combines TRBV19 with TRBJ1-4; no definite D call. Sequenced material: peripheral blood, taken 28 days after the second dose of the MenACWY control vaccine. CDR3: CASSRPDGLNEKLFF. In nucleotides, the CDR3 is TGTGCCAGTAGTAGACCCGACGGGCTAAATGAAAAACTGTTTTTT.